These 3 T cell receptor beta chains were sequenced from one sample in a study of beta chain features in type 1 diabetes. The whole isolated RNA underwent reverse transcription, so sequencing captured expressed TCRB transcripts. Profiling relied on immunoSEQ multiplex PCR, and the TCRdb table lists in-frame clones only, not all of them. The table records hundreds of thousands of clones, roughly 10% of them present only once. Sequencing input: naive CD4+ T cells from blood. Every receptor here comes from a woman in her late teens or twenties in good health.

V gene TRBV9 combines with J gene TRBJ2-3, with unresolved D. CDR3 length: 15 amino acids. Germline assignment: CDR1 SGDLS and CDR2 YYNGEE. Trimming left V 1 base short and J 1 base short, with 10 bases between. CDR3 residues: CASSVLASGTDTQYF. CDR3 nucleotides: TGTGCCAGCAGCGTATTGGCCTCTGGCACAGATACGCAGTATTTT.

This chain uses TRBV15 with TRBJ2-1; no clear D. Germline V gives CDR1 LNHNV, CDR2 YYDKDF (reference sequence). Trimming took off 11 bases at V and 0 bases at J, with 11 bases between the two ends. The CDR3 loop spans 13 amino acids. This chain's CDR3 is CALSPTSYNEQFF. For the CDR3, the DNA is TGTGCCCTATCCCCCACCTCCTACAATGAGCAGTTCTTC.

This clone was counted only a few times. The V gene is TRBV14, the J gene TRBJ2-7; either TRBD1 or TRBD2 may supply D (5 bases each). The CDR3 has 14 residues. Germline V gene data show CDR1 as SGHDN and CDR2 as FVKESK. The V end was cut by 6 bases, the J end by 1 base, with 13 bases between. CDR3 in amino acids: CASSRGVGSYEQYV. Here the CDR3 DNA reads TGTGCCAGCAGTCGAGGGGTTGGGTCCTACGAGCAGTACGTC.